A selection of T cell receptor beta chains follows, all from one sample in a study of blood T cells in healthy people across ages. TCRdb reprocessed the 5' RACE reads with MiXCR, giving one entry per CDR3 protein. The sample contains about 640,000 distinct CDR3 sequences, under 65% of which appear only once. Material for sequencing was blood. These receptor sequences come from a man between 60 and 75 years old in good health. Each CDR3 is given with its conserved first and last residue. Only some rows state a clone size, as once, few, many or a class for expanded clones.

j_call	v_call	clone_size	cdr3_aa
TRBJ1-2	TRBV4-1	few	CASSQDPRIEAFLNYGYTF
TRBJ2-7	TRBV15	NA	CATSREYGGTYEQYF
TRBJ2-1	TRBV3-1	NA	CASSPRGTGDYNEQFF
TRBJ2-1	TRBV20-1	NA	CSASRDTTGQFF
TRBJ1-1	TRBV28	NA	CASTDTNTEAFF
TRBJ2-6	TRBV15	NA	CATSRRLGDREPFTGANVLTF
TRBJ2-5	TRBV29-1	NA	CSGGLDQETQYF
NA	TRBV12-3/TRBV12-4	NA	CATGRRRGETQYF
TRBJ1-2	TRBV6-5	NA	CASSEYSGWDYGYTF
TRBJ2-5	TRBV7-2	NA	CASSSPSGVQETQYF
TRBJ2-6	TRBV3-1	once	CASSQDPQGAGANVLTF
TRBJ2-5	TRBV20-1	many	CSARGLGETQYF
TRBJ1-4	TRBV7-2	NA	CASSGGPLEKLFF
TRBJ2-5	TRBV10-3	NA	CAISSDRAETQYF
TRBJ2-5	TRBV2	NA	CASTAVAGGYNEQYF
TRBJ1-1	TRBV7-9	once	CASIPTGRGTEAFF
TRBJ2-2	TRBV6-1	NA	CASSEEQGIVSTGELFF
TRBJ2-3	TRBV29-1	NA	CSVKESDPQYF
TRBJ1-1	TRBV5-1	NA	CASSTGGGETEAFF
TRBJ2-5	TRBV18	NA	CASSPRDEETQYF
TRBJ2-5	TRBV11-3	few	CASSLGGQEGQETQYF
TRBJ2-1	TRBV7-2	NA	CASSQAGGWQVSYNEQFF
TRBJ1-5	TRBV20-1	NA	CAGGNSNQPQHF
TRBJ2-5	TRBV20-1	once	CSAGRTGQGETQYF
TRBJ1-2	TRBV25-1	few	CASSVSGDDYGYTF
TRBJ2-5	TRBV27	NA	CASTSSGARETQYF
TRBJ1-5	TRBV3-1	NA	CASSQGTGTGQPQHF
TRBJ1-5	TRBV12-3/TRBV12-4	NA	CASSGYSRGYQPQHF
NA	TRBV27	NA	CASSLLGVGEQYF